The rows below give T cell receptor beta chains drawn from one sample of a study of T cell repertoires in Merkel cell carcinoma. Using immunoSEQ multiplex PCR, the repertoire was profiled, and TCRdb retains in-frame clones only, with some absent. The repertoire holds about 15,000 clones, with 76% as singletons. The sequenced sample was tumor tissue. These receptors were taken from an adult with Merkel cell carcinoma. The conserved cysteine and the conserved F or W are not part of the CDR3 here. The D gene is left open where the match is weak. Clone size is given for some rows only: seen once, a few or many times, or a class if the clone is expanded.

cdr3_aa | j_call | v_call | clone_size | d_call
ASSPWRQGGETQY | TRBJ2-5 | TRBV18 | NA | TRBD1
ASGDYEQY | TRBJ2-7 | TRBV3-1/TRBV3-2 | few | NA
ASSLEGYIAVGTEAF | TRBJ1-1 | TRBV5-1 | NA | NA
SASEQEFYGYT | TRBJ1-2 | TRBV20-1 | NA | NA
ASSLWSSGGPAGADTQY | TRBJ2-3 | TRBV11-3 | NA | TRBD2
ASSLARSEGSETQY | TRBJ2-5 | TRBV5-4 | NA | NA
ASSHQINYGYT | TRBJ1-2 | TRBV6-2/TRBV6-3 | NA | NA
ASSFVGAGELF | TRBJ2-2 | TRBV6-6 | NA | NA
ASSSDRSNQPQH | TRBJ1-5 | TRBV6-5 | NA | NA
ASSQDRGYGYT | TRBJ1-2 | TRBV6-5 | NA | TRBD1
ASSWGRGRQPQH | TRBJ1-5 | TRBV5-6 | once | NA
ASSSTGGTSNQPQH | TRBJ1-5 | TRBV19 | NA | TRBD1
ASSIEGLGGYT | TRBJ1-2 | TRBV19 | NA | NA
ASRWDRGRGNTQY | TRBJ2-3 | TRBV27 | few | TRBD1
ASSSLNSYTGELF | TRBJ2-2 | TRBV27 | NA | NA
ASSYRAGGPADTQY | TRBJ2-3 | TRBV2 | NA | TRBD2
ASSQGEGRGTQY | TRBJ2-5 | TRBV3-1/TRBV3-2 | NA | TRBD2
AIRAGQAGPETQY | TRBJ2-5 | TRBV10-3 | NA | TRBD1
AWRLTGQTGELF | TRBJ2-2 | TRBV30 | NA | NA
SVRGAGRSYEQY | TRBJ2-7 | TRBV29-1 | NA | NA
ASSQAGAVDTQY | TRBJ2-3 | TRBV4-2 | NA | NA
ASSPGTGTSTDTQY | TRBJ2-3 | TRBV3-1/TRBV3-2 | NA | TRBD1
ASSFLDRTDTQY | TRBJ2-3 | TRBV7-2 | NA | NA
ASSVEANTQY | TRBJ2-3 | TRBV9 | NA | NA
ASSWAGTDYEQY | TRBJ2-7 | TRBV28 | once | NA
ASSLGTGRTGELF | TRBJ2-2 | TRBV3-1/TRBV3-2 | NA | TRBD1